This T cell receptor (beta chain) was profiled in a study of beta chain features in type 1 diabetes. TCRB transcripts that were expressed got sequenced, as all of the isolated RNA had been reverse transcribed. Data came from immunoSEQ multiplex PCR; TCRdb stores just in-frame clones and leaves some out. The sample has approximately 150,000 clones; 9% to 10% are singletons. CDR1 is SGHVS and CDR2 is FQNEAQ in the germline V gene. The CDR3 runs to 16 residues. V was clipped by 1 base and J by 0 bases; unmatched bases: 5. A few counts support this clone. Antigen unknown. Notes on the study in general: Equally in patients and controls, shorter templates might have been favored by PCR.

The clonotype was recovered from a woman aged 18-29 years in good health. Sequenced: central memory CD4+ T cells from blood. The chain is built from TRBV7-8 and TRBJ2-5, with TRBD2 matching over 7 bases. CDR3 in amino acids: CASSLVQLANQETQYF. CDR3 DNA: TGTGCCAGCAGCTTAGTCCAACTAGCGAACCAAGAGACCCAGTACTTC.